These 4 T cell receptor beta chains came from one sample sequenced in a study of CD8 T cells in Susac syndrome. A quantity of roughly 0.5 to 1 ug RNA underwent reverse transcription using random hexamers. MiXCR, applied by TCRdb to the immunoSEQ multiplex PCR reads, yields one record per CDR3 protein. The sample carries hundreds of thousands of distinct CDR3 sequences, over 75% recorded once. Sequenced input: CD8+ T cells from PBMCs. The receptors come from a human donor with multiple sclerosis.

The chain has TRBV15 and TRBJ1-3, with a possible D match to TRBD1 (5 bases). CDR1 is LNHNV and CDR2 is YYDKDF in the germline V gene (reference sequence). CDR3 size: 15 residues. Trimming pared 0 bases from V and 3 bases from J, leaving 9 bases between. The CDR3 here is CATSRDGTVGNTIYF. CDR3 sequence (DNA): TGTGCCACCAGCAGAGACGGGACGGTTGGAAACACCATATATTTT. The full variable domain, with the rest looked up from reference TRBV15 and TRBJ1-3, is DAMVIQNPRYQVTQFGKPVTLSCSQTLNHNVMYWYQQKSSQAPKLLFHYYDKDFNNEADTPDNFQSRRPNTSFCFLDIRSPGLGDTAMYLCATSRDGTVGNTIYFGEGSWLTVV.

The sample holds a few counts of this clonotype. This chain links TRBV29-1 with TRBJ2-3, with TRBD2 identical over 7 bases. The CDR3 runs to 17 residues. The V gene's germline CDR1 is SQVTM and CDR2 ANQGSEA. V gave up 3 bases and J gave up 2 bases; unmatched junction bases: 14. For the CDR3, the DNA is TGCAGCGTTGAGGGCCCGGGCGGCGGGAGACCCACAGATACGCAGTATTTT. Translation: CSVEGPGGGRPTDTQYF.

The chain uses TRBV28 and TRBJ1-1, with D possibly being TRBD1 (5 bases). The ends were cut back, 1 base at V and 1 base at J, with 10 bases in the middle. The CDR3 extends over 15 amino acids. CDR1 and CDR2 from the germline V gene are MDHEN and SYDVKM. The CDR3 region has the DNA TGTGCCAGCAGTTTATCGGGGGACGCGAACACTGAAGCTTTCTTT. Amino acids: CASSLSGDANTEAFF.

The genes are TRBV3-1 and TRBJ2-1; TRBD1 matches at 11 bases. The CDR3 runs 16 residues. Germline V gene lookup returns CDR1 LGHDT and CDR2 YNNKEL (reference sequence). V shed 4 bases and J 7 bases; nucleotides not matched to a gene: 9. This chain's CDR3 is CASSRPGQGGENEQFF. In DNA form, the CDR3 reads TGTGCCAGCAGCCGTCCGGGACAGGGGGGGGAAAATGAGCAGTTCTTC.